This entry is about one T cell receptor beta chain. Time point specified: new active TB diagnosis, blood taken before or within 7 days of starting treatment. The sample originates from a study of T cells in tuberculosis. Only in-frame clones appear in the TCRdb table, and some are missing; sequencing was by immunoSEQ multiplex PCR. The sample carries tens of thousands of clones, about 84% recorded once. The CDR3 runs to 16 residues. Trimming removed 4 bases from V and 1 base from J; junction bases left unmatched: 4. The chain joins TRBV5-3 to TRBJ2-3; the match to TRBD1 covers 12 bases. TRBV5-3 is assigned to the ORF class and has an uncertain function. Sequences were derived from PBMCs, sampled at tuberculosis diagnosis. This clonotype was obtained from an adult with tuberculosis. The CDR3 here is CARSGDRGLGTDTQYF. CDR3 DNA sequence: TGTGCCAGAAGCGGGGACAGGGGGCTTGGCACAGATACGCAGTATTTT.